This record concerns one TCR beta chain sequence. This sample was included in a study of blood T cell repertoires in COVID-19. Study information: Samples of COVID-19 (acute and convalescent) were obtained from the United States, Italy and Spain. T cells, B-cell-depleted T cells, or PBMCs provided the cDNA or gDNA that served as material.

Germline lookup yields CDR1 SGHVS and CDR2 FNYEAQ. V was clipped by 1 base and J by 2 bases, with 12 bases between them. The CDR3 is 16 residues long. Assay: immunoSEQ multiplex PCR; the TCRdb copy retains only in-frame clones and omits some. The data show about 220,000 clones, just over 85% seen once. Sequences were obtained from peripheral blood. The origin of this receptor is a man aged 25-40 years who had recovered from COVID-19. This chain links TRBV7-6 with TRBJ1-5; D not certain. The CDR3 DNA is TGTGCCAGCAGCTTAGTTTATGGCCGGGGCAATCAGCCCCAGCATTTT. It specifies CASSLVYGRGNQPQHF. Using reference TRBV7-6 and TRBJ1-5 for the parts outside the CDR3, the full variable domain is GAGVSQSPRYKVTKRGQDVALRCDPISGHVSLYWYRQALGQGPEFLTYFNYEAQQDKSGLPNDRFSAERPEGSISTLTIQRTEQRDSAMYRCASSLVYGRGNQPQHFGDGTRLSIL.